These T cell receptor beta chains were read from a single sample in a study of T cells after yellow fever vaccination. From the 5' RACE reads, TCRdb called clonotypes with MiXCR, one entry per CDR3 protein. The repertoire consists of some 110,000 distinct CDR3 sequences, with 6% to 8% occurring once and the leading ten covering just under 2.5%. The source was CD4+ T cells sorted from PBMCs, collected less than 11 days after the first yellow fever vaccination. These receptors all stem from a man aged 18 to 29 who received the YFV17D yellow fever vaccine. The CDR3 runs from the conserved cysteine through the conserved F or W. D genes are given only for firm matches. Not all rows give a size; the values are once, few, many and, for expanded clones, a class.

TGTGCCAGCAGTCTAGACAGGGTTTACGGCTACACCTTC | CASSLDRVYGYTF | TRBJ1-2 | TRBD1 | TRBV12-3/TRBV12-4 | many
TGCGCCAGCAGCTTGAACCAGGGAGACTATGGCTACACCTTC | CASSLNQGDYGYTF | TRBJ1-2 | NA | TRBV5-1 | few
TGTGCCAGCAGCCAAGGGAAGCGGACAGGGGGGGATGAGCAGTTCTTC | CASSQGKRTGGDEQFF | TRBJ2-1 | TRBD1 | TRBV3-1 | many
TGTGCCAGCTCACCGGGGGGGCACGATGAGCAGTTCTTC | CASSPGGHDEQFF | TRBJ2-1 | NA | TRBV18 | many
TGTGCCAGCAGCTTGAATCAGGGAACCGAGCAGTACTTC | CASSLNQGTEQYF | TRBJ2-7 | NA | TRBV5-4 | few
TGTGCCAGCAGCCCTACCCTCGTCCAGCCAGGGGGGATGAACACTGAAGCTTTCTTT | CASSPTLVQPGGMNTEAFF | TRBJ1-1 | TRBD1 | TRBV7-8 | many
TGTGCCAGCAGCTTGCCCCCAGGGGCAAGGTCTAACACCGGGGAGCTGTTTTTT | CASSLPPGARSNTGELFF | TRBJ2-2 | NA | TRBV5-4 | many
TGTGCAAATCTAGGGGACAGGGTGTACCAAGAGACCCAGTACTTC | CANLGDRVYQETQYF | TRBJ2-5 | NA | TRBV12-2 | few
TGTGCCAGCAGCCACTTCACAGATACGCAGTATTTT | CASSHFTDTQYF | TRBJ2-3 | NA | TRBV7-2 | many
TGTGCCAGCAGTTACTCCGGACTAGCGGGGGGAGATACGCAGTATTTT | CASSYSGLAGGDTQYF | TRBJ2-3 | TRBD2 | TRBV6-5 | few
TGTGCCAGCAGCTTATACAGGGAGAAGTCCGATACGCAGTATTTT | CASSLYREKSDTQYF | TRBJ2-3 | NA | TRBV7-2 | many
TGTGCCAGCAGCGTAGTGTCAAAAGGAGGTGAAGCTTTCTTT | CASSVVSKGGEAFF | TRBJ1-1 | NA | TRBV9 | many
TGCAGTGCCTCGACAGTGCCTAATGAAAAACTGTTTTTT | CSASTVPNEKLFF | TRBJ1-4 | NA | TRBV20-1 | many
TGTGCCAGCAATAGCGGGGAATTCTACAATGAGCAGTTCTTC | CASNSGEFYNEQFF | TRBJ2-1 | TRBD2 | TRBV12-3/TRBV12-4 | many
TGTGCCAGCTCACCACCGACAGCGTTCAACTATGGCTACACCTTC | CASSPPTAFNYGYTF | TRBJ1-2 | NA | TRBV18 | few
TGTGCCAGCAGCTTAAATTCGGGACAGGGGGAGACCCAGTACTTC | CASSLNSGQGETQYF | TRBJ2-5 | TRBD1 | TRBV7-3 | few
TGCGCCAGCAGCTTACGCCTCCGGGACAGGGGGCATGGGAACTATGGCTACACCTTC | CASSLRLRDRGHGNYGYTF | TRBJ1-2 | TRBD1 | TRBV5-1 | many
TGTGCCAGCGGGCCAGATACGCAGTATTTT | CASGPDTQYF | TRBJ2-3 | NA | TRBV2 | few
TGTGCCAGCAGTTTGGGCCCTTATGGCTACACCTTC | CASSLGPYGYTF | TRBJ1-2 | NA | TRBV28 | many
TGTGCCAGCAGCTACAATGGAAACACCATATATTTT | CASSYNGNTIYF | TRBJ1-3 | NA | TRBV7-6 | few
TGTGCCAGCAGCCCACTCAAGTACTCCGCTTTCTTT | CASSPLKYSAFF | TRBJ1-1 | NA | TRBV7-2 | many
TGTGCCAGCAGCTTCCACTTGTCTAGCACAGATACGCAGTATTTT | CASSFHLSSTDTQYF | TRBJ2-3 | NA | TRBV11-1 | many
TGTGCCAGCAGCACACGCTCCTACAATGAGCAGTTCTTC | CASSTRSYNEQFF | TRBJ2-1 | NA | TRBV6-2/TRBV6-3 | many
TGCGCCAGCACCCCTGACCCCAGCTCCTACAATGAGCAGTTCTTC | CASTPDPSSYNEQFF | TRBJ2-1 | NA | TRBV5-1 | NA
TGTGCCAGCAGCCAACTGTTGGGATTGAACACCGGGGAGCTGTTTTTT | CASSQLLGLNTGELFF | TRBJ2-2 | NA | TRBV7-3 | many
TGTGCCAGCAGCTTATTAAGGGATCTAGGGGGCGAGACCCAGTACTTC | CASSLLRDLGGETQYF | TRBJ2-5 | TRBD1 | TRBV7-9 | many
TGTGCCAGCAGTTTGGGCGCTGGCTACACCTTC | CASSLGAGYTF | TRBJ1-2 | NA | TRBV12-3/TRBV12-4 | many
TGCAGCGTTAGGACAGGATTTGAAGCTTTCTTT | CSVRTGFEAFF | TRBJ1-1 | TRBD1 | TRBV29-1 | many
TGCAGTGCCGCGACCTCCTGGGGGGACGAGCAGTACTTC | CSAATSWGDEQYF | TRBJ2-7 | NA | TRBV20-1 | NA
TGTGCCAGCAGTGATCGGGGACCCGGAGCTTTCTTT | CASSDRGPGAFF | TRBJ1-1 | NA | TRBV25-1 | many
TGTGCCAGCAGCCCCCAGGGGGGTGCACCTAGCACAGATACGCAGTATTTT | CASSPQGGAPSTDTQYF | TRBJ2-3 | NA | TRBV7-3 | NA
TGTGCCAGCAGTTTAGAGACTCCTGGGAATGAGCAGTTCTTC | CASSLETPGNEQFF | TRBJ2-1 | NA | TRBV12-3/TRBV12-4 | many
TGTGCCAGCAGCTTGGCAGTTCCGGGGGCCTCGAACACTGAAGCTTTCTTT | CASSLAVPGASNTEAFF | TRBJ1-1 | NA | TRBV5-5 | many
TGCAGTGCCATAGGGCGGGGGAATCAGCCCCAGCATTTT | CSAIGRGNQPQHF | TRBJ1-5 | NA | TRBV20-1 | few
TGCGCCAGCAGCCTCCGGACAGGGCGGATGAACACTGAAGCTTTCTTT | CASSLRTGRMNTEAFF | TRBJ1-1 | TRBD1 | TRBV4-3 | NA
TGTGCCAGCAGCTTTCACCCTCGGCAAGGAAGGGGCCAAGAGACCCAGTACTTC | CASSFHPRQGRGQETQYF | TRBJ2-5 | NA | TRBV11-2 | many
TGTGCCAGCAGTCCGGGACTGATTCTCTACGAGCAGTACTTC | CASSPGLILYEQYF | TRBJ2-7 | NA | TRBV12-3/TRBV12-4 | many
TGTGCCAGCAGCTTAGGGTCAGCAGATACGCAGTATTTT | CASSLGSADTQYF | TRBJ2-3 | NA | TRBV7-2 | NA
TGCGCCAGCAGCCAAGATCACCGGACTAGGGAAGATACGCAGTATTTT | CASSQDHRTREDTQYF | TRBJ2-3 | TRBD2 | TRBV4-3 | many
TGTGCCATCACGGATATCATAAATTATGGCTACACCTTC | CAITDIINYGYTF | TRBJ1-2 | NA | TRBV10-3 | many
TGTGCCACCAGGGGATGGGACAACACCGGGGAGCTGTTTTTT | CATRGWDNTGELFF | TRBJ2-2 | NA | TRBV24-1 | many
TGCGCCAGCAGCTTCGCGTCAACAGGAGGTGAAAAACTGTTTTTT | CASSFASTGGEKLFF | TRBJ1-4 | NA | TRBV5-1 | many
TGCGCCAGCAGCCAAGTTAAGATGGGGGGGCGCATTCGTGGCTACACCTTC | CASSQVKMGGRIRGYTF | TRBJ1-2 | NA | TRBV4-3 | NA
TGTGCCAGCAGCCTCCTGGACAGGGCCTACGAGCAGTACTTC | CASSLLDRAYEQYF | TRBJ2-7 | TRBD1 | TRBV5-6 | many
TGTGCCAGCAGTTTATCGTGGACAGGGGGCGTGGAGACCCAGTACTTC | CASSLSWTGGVETQYF | TRBJ2-5 | TRBD1 | TRBV27 | many
TGTGCCAGCAGCTCCCGCCTACTAGCACCAGATACGCAGTATTTT | CASSSRLLAPDTQYF | TRBJ2-3 | NA | TRBV7-9 | many